Below, 18 T cell receptor beta chains from the same sample are listed, as sequenced in a study of blood T cell repertoires in COVID-19. Profiling relied on immunoSEQ multiplex PCR, and the TCRdb table lists in-frame clones only, not all of them. Of about 200,000 clones in the sample, 85% were seen once. Material: peripheral blood. The receptors here all came from a man aged 55-75 years with COVID-19, enrolled during active disease.

CDR3 sequence reads: CASSQDSGLSSGNTIYF. The CDR3 nucleotides are TGTGCCAGCAGCCAAGATTCAGGGTTAAGCTCTGGAAACACCATATATTTT. This chain links TRBV4-2 with TRBJ1-3; D may be TRBD1 (5 bases). The germline CDR1 and CDR2 sequences are LGHNA and YNFKEQ. The germline V and J ends were trimmed by 0 bases and 0 bases, with 12 bases remaining between them. This CDR3 has 17 residues.

The V and J genes are TRBV7-9 and TRBJ1-5; TRBD1 is a possible D gene (6 bases). Germline CDR1 reads SEHNR; CDR2 reads FQNEAQ (reference sequence). Trimming took 1 base from V and 7 from J, leaving 17 bases between them. The CDR3 length is 16 residues. CDR3 region: CASSLGPQGRGQPQHF. The CDR3 coding sequence is TGTGCCAGCAGCTTAGGACCACAGGGCAGGGGACAGCCCCAGCATTTT.

V is TRBV19 and J is TRBJ2-3; 9 bases are a match to TRBD1. This CDR3 is built from 15 residues. Germline V gene data show CDR1 as LNHDA and CDR2 as SQIVND (reference sequence). Trimming took 7 bases from V and 2 from J; bases not matched to a gene: 7. This chain's CDR3 is CASTDRGWDTDTQYF. Written as DNA, the CDR3 is TGTGCCAGTACGGACAGGGGTTGGGACACAGATACGCAGTATTTT.

The chain carries TRBV5-4 and TRBJ2-1; D is perhaps TRBD2 (6 bases). Germline V gene lookup returns CDR1 SGHNT and CDR2 YYREEE (reference sequence). This CDR3 has 14 amino acids. Trimming removed 2 bases from V and 4 bases from J, with 10 bases in between. The DNA for the CDR3 is TGTGCCAGCAGCTTCGGGCTAGCGTACAATGAGCAGTTCTTC. It specifies CASSFGLAYNEQFF.

The chain is built from TRBV4-1 and TRBJ2-2, with 8 nucleotides matching TRBD1. The junction had 1 base not matched to a gene; V was cut back by 2 bases and J by 5 bases. The CDR3 loop spans 14 amino acids. From germline, CDR1 is MGHRA and CDR2 YSYEKL. CDR3 sequence (DNA): TGCGCCAGCAGCCAACGGACAGGGACCGGGGAGCTGTTTTTT. Translating gives CASSQRTGTGELFF.

This clone showed up just a few times. Other DNA sequences in this sample translate to the same CDR3. This rearrangement joins TRBV7-8 to TRBJ2-1; 8 nucleotides line up with TRBD2. This CDR3 has 15 residues. Looked up from germline, CDR1 is SGHVS and CDR2 is FQNEAQ. After removal of 1 base from V and 7 bases from J, the junction contained 6 bases not matched to a gene. The CDR3: CASSLGAGGLNEQFF. The CDR3 nucleotides are TGTGCCAGCAGCTTAGGGGCGGGAGGTTTAAATGAGCAGTTCTTC.

Worth noting for this clone: Other DNA variants within this sample encode the same CDR3. The chain combines TRBV6-5 with TRBJ1-2, with 11 bases fitting TRBD1. Germline V CDR1 and CDR2: MNHEY, SVGAGI. This CDR3 region has 15 residues. Unmatched junction bases numbered 5, after V lost 4 bases and J lost 4 bases. The CDR3 spells CASSSDRGRIYGYTF. The DNA of the CDR3 is TGTGCCAGCAGTTCGGACAGGGGGCGGATCTATGGCTACACCTTC.

The rearrangement uses TRBV18 and TRBJ1-1; D gene unclear. Between the trimmed V and J ends, which lost 0 bases and 3 bases, there was a span of 8 bases. This CDR3 is built from 14 residues. Germline V gene lookup returns CDR1 KGHSH and CDR2 LQKENI. CDR3 amino acids: CASSPPRGYTEAFF. The DNA of the CDR3 is TGTGCCAGCTCACCACCTCGCGGTTACACTGAAGCTTTCTTT. Full variable domain (remainder filled in from reference TRBV18 and TRBJ1-1): NAGVMQNPRHLVRRRGQEARLRCSPMKGHSHVYWYRQLPEEGLKFMVYLQKENIIDESGMPKERFSAEFPKEGPSILRIQQVVRGDSAAYFCASSPPRGYTEAFFGQGTRLTVV.

DNA for the CDR3: TGTGCCAGCACAGCGGGACCTAACACAGATACGCAGTATTTT. This sequence encodes CASTAGPNTDTQYF. V gene TRBV3-1 (or the pseudogene TRBV3-2) combines with J gene TRBJ2-3, with TRBD2 matching over 7 bases. CDR1 and CDR2 (germline): LGHDT, YNNKEL (reference sequence). After removal of 7 bases from V and 2 bases from J, the junction contained 6 bases not matched to a gene. CDR3 length: 14 amino acids.

This clone was seen more than once but under ten times. This rearrangement joins TRBV4-3 to TRBJ2-7; 7 bases line up with TRBD1. CDR3 size: 14 residues. Germline values: CDR1 LGHNA, CDR2 YSLEER. V lost 1 base, J lost 2 bases, and 2 bases stayed unmatched. CDR3 residues: CASSQGQGTYEQYF. The CDR3 nucleotides are TGCGCCAGCAGCCAAGGACAGGGTACCTACGAGCAGTACTTC.

The rearrangement joins TRBV27 to TRBJ1-5; a weak D match, TRBD1 (5 bases). There are 15 residues in the CDR3. The V end was cut by 4 bases, the J end by 0 bases, with 10 bases between. CDR1 and CDR2 (germline): MNHEY, SMNVEV (reference sequence). The CDR3 reads CASSSQVFSNQPQHF. The CDR3 DNA reads TGTGCCAGCAGTTCACAGGTTTTTAGCAATCAGCCCCAGCATTTT.

The chain has TRBV7-9 and TRBJ2-3; a weak D match, TRBD1 (6 bases). There are 15 residues in the CDR3. The germline V gene has CDR1 SEHNR and CDR2 FQNEAQ (reference sequence). V lost 5 bases to trimming and J lost 3 bases, with 15 bases between them. For the CDR3, the DNA is TGTGCCAGCAGCCTTGGGGCCCAGGGGACAGATACGCAGTATTTT. This codes for CASSLGAQGTDTQYF.

The rearrangement links TRBV18 to TRBJ1-6; no clear D gene. Germline V gene data show CDR1 as KGHSH and CDR2 as LQKENI. The germline V and J ends were trimmed by 4 bases and 1 base, with 8 bases remaining between them. The CDR3 covers 15 residues. The CDR3 bases are TGTGCCAGCTCACATCCGGGATCCTATAATTCACCCCTCCACTTT. It yields the protein CASSHPGSYNSPLHF.

The chain is built from TRBV19 and TRBJ2-1, with TRBD2 identical over 15 bases. This CDR3 comprises 18 residues. The germline V gene has CDR1 LNHDA and CDR2 SQIVND (reference sequence). The J segment lost 5 bases and the V segment lost 10 bases, leaving 15 bases of the junction unmatched. CDR3 amino acids: CATTGTSGRRGFHNEQFF. Written as DNA, the CDR3 is TGTGCCACCACCGGGACTAGCGGGAGGAGGGGATTTCACAATGAGCAGTTCTTC.

This chain uses TRBV5-1 with TRBJ2-1; D unresolved. The V and J ends lost 1 base and 0 bases respectively, with 14 bases between them. The CDR3 has 17 amino acids. Germline values: CDR1 SGHRS, CDR2 YFSETQ. The CDR3 spells CASSLSPLISSYNEQFF. DNA for the CDR3: TGCGCCAGCAGCTTGAGTCCACTTATTAGCTCCTACAATGAGCAGTTCTTC.

The rearrangement joins TRBV10-3 to TRBJ2-2, with TRBD2 as a possible D gene (6 bases). The CDR3 spans 15 residues. The V gene lost 6 bases and the J gene lost 3 bases, with 14 bases spanning the gap. From germline, CDR1 is ENHRY and CDR2 SYGVKD. CDR3: CAIRESSGYTGELFF. The CDR3 nucleotides read TGTGCCATCAGGGAGAGTAGCGGTTACACCGGGGAGCTGTTTTTT.

The chain combines TRBV2 with TRBJ2-7; TRBD2 agrees at 7 bases. The V segment lost 4 bases and the J segment 0 bases; nucleotides outside the gene matches: 3. CDR3 size: 14 residues. Germline values: CDR1 SNHLY, CDR2 FYNNEI. The chain's CDR3 is CASSARDYSYEQYF. DNA for the CDR3: TGTGCCAGCAGTGCCCGGGACTACTCCTACGAGCAGTACTTC.

This clone was seen a single time. The chain carries TRBV11-2 and TRBJ1-1; D is possibly TRBD1 (6 bases). The CDR3 has 15 residues. CDR1 and CDR2 from the germline V gene are SGHAT and FQNNGV. Trimming shortened V by 3 bases and J by 10 bases, and 21 bases separated the two germline ends. CDR3 residues: CASSLFPGTSQGAFF. The CDR3 coding sequence is TGTGCCAGCAGCTTGTTCCCGGGGACATCCCAGGGAGCTTTCTTT.